This is a list of T cell receptor beta chains from one sample in a study of read filtering for tumor transcriptome and immune sequencing. TCRdb reprocessed the reads with MiXCR, giving one entry per CDR3 protein. The sample lists 100,000 to 150,000 distinct CDR3 sequences, 10% to 15% occurring once. The sample comprised a population of CD138-negative cells sorted from bone marrow. The receptors were gathered from a donor aged 40 or older with multiple myeloma. The CDR3 runs from the conserved cysteine through the conserved F or W. A D gene is named only where the DNA matches it firmly. The size entry is marked missing in some rows and otherwise reads once, few, many or a size class.

>-|TRBJ1-1|many|TRBV4-1
TGCGCCAGCAGCCAAGGTTACAGGGACAACACTGAAGCTTTCTTT
CASSQGYRDNTEAFF
>TRBD2|TRBJ2-7|-|TRBV12-3/TRBV12-4
TGTGCCAGCAGCCTAGCGGGAGGCTACGCCTACGAGCAGTACTTC
CASSLAGGYAYEQYF
>-|TRBJ2-2|few|TRBV3-1
TGTGCCAGCAGCCAACGTCAGGCAGACGGGGAGCTGTTTTTT
CASSQRQADGELFF
>TRBD2|TRBJ2-1|many|TRBV7-9
TGTGCCAGCAGCGCGGGACTAGCGGCCAATGAGCAGTTCTTC
CASSAGLAANEQFF
>TRBD1|TRBJ2-7|many|TRBV5-4
TGTGCCAGCAGCTTCACCGGGACAGGGCCCTACGAGCAGTACTTC
CASSFTGTGPYEQYF
>-|TRBJ2-1|few|TRBV7-2
TGTGCCAGCAGCCCCTCGCGGGACACCTTCAATGAGCAGTTCTTC
CASSPSRDTFNEQFF
>-|TRBJ1-5|many|TRBV11-2
TGTGCCAGCAGCTTAGGAGGAGGGGGAGGCCAGCCCCAGCATTTT
CASSLGGGGGQPQHF
>TRBD1|TRBJ2-3|many|TRBV28
TGTGCCAGCAGAAACAGGGGAGATACGCAGTATTTT
CASRNRGDTQYF
>-|TRBJ2-2|many|TRBV28
TGTGCCAGCAGTTTGCCACAGGTTAACGGGGAGCTGTTTTTT
CASSLPQVNGELFF
>-|TRBJ2-7|many|TRBV5-6
TGTGCCAGCAGCTTGAGCCGTTGGTGGGAGCAAGAGCAGTACTTC
CASSLSRWWEQEQYF
>-|TRBJ2-3|many|TRBV6-6
TGTGCCAGCAGTTACGCTCTAGCACCGAGCACAGATACGCAGTATTTT
CASSYALAPSTDTQYF